This T cell receptor beta chain was identified during a study of T cell repertoires in cytomegalovirus infection. The overall study: The authors used CMV epitopes that were HLA-C-restricted (recently identified) and HLA-B-restricted (well studied).

This clonotype has at least ten counts. The antigen is not known. V trimming: 7 bases; J trimming: 4 bases; junction bases outside the gene matches: 13. The CDR3 has 18 residues. TCRdb fed the reads into MiXCR, producing one record per CDR3 protein. The sample gives roughly 280,000 distinct CDR3 sequences, 22% of which show up once; about 20% is in the top ten. The rearrangement joins TRBV12-3 or TRBV12-4 to TRBJ2-3, with 14 nucleotides matching TRBD2. The TCR comes from a human donor in good health (CMV status not recorded). Some clones in this sample may be carry-over from other donors' samples. Sequencing used cultured PBMCs, obtained from culture after CMV antigen stimulation. This CDR3 reads CASITRLAGGPAADTQYF. CDR3 DNA sequence: TGTGCCAGCATCACTCGACTAGCGGGAGGGCCAGCAGCAGATACGCAGTATTTT.